Shown below are 21 T cell receptor beta chains from a single sample sequenced in a study of shared clonotypes between healthy human individuals (dated by TCRdb to 2018 to 2020). The library was built by means of the immunoSEQ multiplex PCR assay. The table comes from immuneACCESS by way of TCRdb, which keeps in-frame sequences with V and J called. Part of the clones is missing from these tables; in studies checked, under half for an unresolved V gene and the rest for unknown reasons. The sample table contains about 2.4 million clones; only one count was recorded for under 95% of them. The top ten hold approximately 0.37% of the sample. Sample: naive CD4+ T cells from PBMCs. The cell subset or site label, read with the paper, signifies: CD45RA+ positively selected. The receptors stem from a man between 18 and 29 years old in good health. Some clones in this sample may be carry-over from other donors' samples.

There are a few counts of this clone. V usage is TRBV5-4 and J usage is TRBJ1-2; 8 positions match TRBD1. The CDR3 sequence is 14 residues long. J lost 5 bases, V lost 4 bases, and 7 bases had no gene match. CDR1 is SGHNT and CDR2 is YYREEE in the germline V gene (reference sequence). The CDR3 is CASSTPGGEYGYTF. Here the CDR3 DNA reads TGTGCCAGCAGCACACCAGGGGGCGAGTATGGCTACACCTTC.

The rearrangement uses TRBV10-3 and TRBJ1-1; 7 nucleotides line up with TRBD1. Germline CDR1 is ENHRY and CDR2 is SYGVKD. J lost 1 base, V lost 5 bases, and 4 bases had no gene match. CDR3 length: 14 residues. The CDR3 reads CAISRGQQNTEAFF. The CDR3 bases are TGTGCCATCAGTCGGGGACAGCAGAACACTGAAGCTTTCTTT.

Here the CDR3 DNA reads TGTGCCAGCAGCTTAACTTGGGGACAGCCTTCTACCTTC. Its protein is CASSLTWGQPSTF. This rearrangement joins TRBV11-1 to TRBJ1-2; 7 bases are a match to TRBD1. There are 13 residues in the CDR3. Trimming took 2 bases from V and 14 from J; bases not matched to a gene: 11. Germline V gene data show CDR1 as SGHAT and CDR2 as FQDESV (reference sequence).

In this sample, this clone turned up a few times. The gene calls are TRBV30 and TRBJ1-5; D gene unclear. The V gene's germline CDR1 is GTSNPN and CDR2 SVGIG (reference sequence). V lost 0 bases to trimming and J lost 0 bases, with 9 bases between them. The CDR3 runs 15 residues. In DNA, the CDR3 is TGTGCCTGGAGTGTATCGAGTTATAGCAATCAGCCCCAGCATTTT. Amino acids: CAWSVSSYSNQPQHF.

On this clone: The sample has other DNA sequences that encode this CDR3 too. The gene calls are TRBV20-1 and TRBJ2-5, with D possibly matching TRBD1 (6 bases). V was shortened by 4 bases and J by 5 bases, with 8 bases between the two germline ends. Germline V gene sequence: CDR1 DFQATT, CDR2 SNEGSKA (reference sequence). The CDR3 has 11 amino acids. CDR3 in amino acids: CSATGEETQYF. CDR3 in DNA: TGCAGTGCTACAGGGGAGGAGACCCAGTACTTC.

The rearrangement joins TRBV30 to TRBJ1-1; TRBD1 matches 11 bases. Germline V gene sequence: CDR1 GTSNPN, CDR2 SVGIG (reference sequence). The CDR3 runs to 14 residues. The V segment lost 3 bases and the J segment 11 bases; nucleotides outside the gene matches: 11. The CDR3 DNA is TGTGCCTGGAGCCGTACCGGGACAGGGGGTTTGGCTTTCTTT. Protein sequence: CAWSRTGTGGLAFF.

The chain couples TRBV18 to TRBJ1-5; D remains ambiguous. This CDR3 is 14 amino acids long. V was pared by 3 bases and J by 5 bases, with 11 bases between. Germline V gene data show CDR1 as KGHSH and CDR2 as LQKENI. The CDR3 reads CASSPRIVDQPQHF. The DNA of the CDR3 is TGTGCCAGCTCACCGAGGATAGTGGATCAGCCCCAGCATTTT.

This clone was seen a single time. J is TRBJ2-1 and V is TRBV27; perhaps TRBD1 as D (6 bases). The germline CDR1 and CDR2 sequences are MNHEY and SMNVEV (reference sequence). V dropped 8 bases and J dropped 5 bases, with 13 bases sitting between them. The CDR3 length is 13 residues. CDR3 sequence reads: CASHLTGNNEQFF. CDR3 coding DNA: TGTGCCAGCCACCTGACAGGCAACAATGAGCAGTTCTTC.

The table lists this clone with a count of one. The chain carries TRBV28 and TRBJ1-3; 9 nucleotides align to TRBD1. Trimming took 4 bases from V and 4 from J; bases not matched to a gene: 5. The germline gives CDR1 MDHEN, CDR2 SYDVKM. The length of the CDR3 is 15 residues. The CDR3 region has the DNA TGTGCCAGCAGTTCTGGGACAGGGAACGGAAACACCATATATTTT. Protein product: CASSSGTGNGNTIYF.

The CDR3 nucleotides are TGCGCCAGCAGTGGGTCCGGACAGGGGCCTCCCGAGCAGTTCTTC. Translating it yields CASSGSGQGPPEQFF. The rearrangement joins TRBV10-1 to TRBJ2-1; 9 bases line up with TRBD1. CDR3 length: 15 residues. V was clipped by 4 bases and J by 10 bases; unmatched bases: 11. Looked up from germline, CDR1 is WNHNN and CDR2 is SYGVQD (reference sequence).

The DNA of the CDR3 is TGTGCCAGCAGTTTACCTACCGGGCAAGATACGCAGTATTTT. Protein sequence: CASSLPTGQDTQYF. The genes are TRBV28 and TRBJ2-3; no definite D call. The CDR3 sequence is 14 residues long. The V gene lost 2 bases and the J gene lost 5 bases, with 11 bases spanning the gap. CDR1 and CDR2 from the germline V gene are MDHEN and SYDVKM.

The chain is built from TRBV27 and TRBJ2-5; 8 nucleotides line up with TRBD2. CDR3 length equals 19 residues. With V trimmed by 1 base and J by 0 bases, 13 bases remained unmatched. The V gene's germline CDR1 is MNHEY and CDR2 SMNVEV (reference sequence). This chain's CDR3 is CASSLFAVAGPRNQETQYF. The DNA for the CDR3 is TGTGCCAGCAGTTTATTCGCGGTAGCGGGGCCCAGGAACCAAGAGACCCAGTACTTC.

The J gene is TRBJ1-2, the V gene TRBV28, with TRBD1 matching 8 bases. This CDR3 contains 15 residues. The V gene end was trimmed by 5 bases and the J gene end by 8 bases; junction bases not matched to a gene: 13. CDR1 and CDR2 (germline): MDHEN, SYDVKM. The CDR3 loop reads CASSLGQGIVIGYTF. DNA of the CDR3: TGTGCCAGCAGTCTAGGACAGGGCATTGTCATCGGCTACACCTTC.

Comments on this clone: In the same sample, other DNA sequences code for this CDR3. The chain uses TRBV9 and TRBJ1-1, with a possible D match to TRBD1 (5 bases). Germline loops: CDR1 SGDLS, CDR2 YYNGEE. The CDR3 consists of 13 residues. The ends were cut back, 0 bases at V and 6 bases at J, with 9 bases in the middle. Written as DNA, the CDR3 is TGTGCCAGCAGCGTAGCTCAGGGAGCTGAAGCTTTCTTT. Its protein product is CASSVAQGAEAFF.

The chain carries TRBV11-3 and TRBJ1-1; 11 nucleotides agree with TRBD1. CDR3 length: 16 amino acids. CDR1 and CDR2 (germline): SGHNT, YENEEA. The trim removed 2 bases at V and 4 bases at J, leaving 6 bases unmatched. DNA for the CDR3: TGTGCCAGCAGCTTAAGTCCGGGACAGGGGGTCACTGAAGCTTTCTTT. Its translation is CASSLSPGQGVTEAFF.

V is TRBV9 and J is TRBJ2-3, with D tentatively TRBD2 (6 bases). CDR1 SGDLS and CDR2 YYNGEE come from the germline V gene. The V end lost 4 bases, the J end lost 3 bases, and 18 bases lay between the germline ends. The CDR3 covers 16 residues. The CDR3 nucleotides read TGTGCCAGCAGCCCCCGACTAGATGTACTGACAGATACGCAGTATTTT. This codes for CASSPRLDVLTDTQYF. Drawing the rest from reference TRBV9 and TRBJ2-3, the complete variable domain is DSGVTQTPKHLITATGQRVTLRCSPRSGDLSVYWYQQSLDQGLQFLIQYYNGEERAKGNILERFSAQQFPDLHSELNLSSLELGDSALYFCASSPRLDVLTDTQYFGPGTRLTVL.

The chain is built from TRBV5-1 and TRBJ2-5; D ambiguous. This CDR3 contains 15 residues. The germline V and J ends were trimmed by 0 bases and 4 bases, with 13 bases remaining between them. CDR1 and CDR2 (germline): SGHRS, YFSETQ. CDR3 region: CASSLVVLVPETQYF. The CDR3, as DNA: TGCGCCAGCAGCTTGGTGGTCTTGGTCCCAGAGACCCAGTACTTC.

The chain employs TRBV27 and TRBJ2-7, with TRBD2 matching 12 bases. The CDR3 is 16 amino acids. Germline V gene data show CDR1 as MNHEY and CDR2 as SMNVEV (reference sequence). J gave up 2 bases and V 0 bases, and 2 bases lay outside the gene matches. The CDR3 DNA follows: TGTGCCAGCAGTTTATCACCTAGCGGGAGGGCCTACGAGCAGTACTTC. This translates into CASSLSPSGRAYEQYF.

The V gene is TRBV6-6, the J gene TRBJ1-5; D perhaps matches TRBD1 (6 bases). Germline V gene data show CDR1 as MNHNY and CDR2 as SVGAGI (reference sequence). Trimming left V 5 bases short and J 7 bases short, with 15 bases between. This CDR3 comprises 14 residues. The CDR3, as DNA: TGTGCCAGCAGTCCCCAGACAGGTCCGCAGCCCCAGCATTTT. Residues: CASSPQTGPQPQHF.

The genes are TRBV19 and TRBJ2-2; D is perhaps TRBD1 (6 bases). The V end lost 0 bases, the J end lost 1 base, and 12 bases lay between the germline ends. The CDR3 consists of 17 residues. Germline-derived CDR1 and CDR2 are LNHDA and SQIVND (reference sequence). The CDR3 bases are TGTGCCAGTAGTATAGATCTGGGGGCTAGGAACACCGGGGAGCTGTTTTTT. It codes for CASSIDLGARNTGELFF. Using reference TRBV19 and TRBJ2-2 for the parts outside the CDR3, the full variable domain is DGGITQSPKYLFRKEGQNVTLSCEQNLNHDAMYWYRQDPGQGLRLIYYSQIVNDFQKGDIAEGYSVSREKKESFPLTVTSAQKNPTAFYLCASSIDLGARNTGELFFGEGSRLTVL.

This sequence joins TRBV5-1 and TRBJ1-5; 9 positions agree with TRBD1. This CDR3 contains 15 residues. Germline assignment: CDR1 SGHRS and CDR2 YFSETQ. V dropped 4 bases and J dropped 4; count of bases not matched to a gene: 6. CDR3 loop: CASSEGTGQNQPQHF. Written as DNA, the CDR3 is TGCGCCAGCAGCGAAGGGACAGGGCAGAATCAGCCCCAGCATTTT.